Following are 24 T cell receptor beta chains from one sample sequenced in a study of blood T cells in healthy people across ages (dated by TCRdb to between 2014 and 2017). Receptor amplification or capture employed 5' RACE. The sequencing machine was an Illumina HiSeq 2500. A second PCR of about 6 to 11 cycles was performed with a sample-barcoded 5' primer and a J-beta primer mix. In TCRdb, the public reads were trimmed at Q25 with fastp and aligned with MiXCR, with productive beta chains retained. Duplicate CDR3 protein sequences are folded into a single record with the most common DNA and genes. The sample table records about 800,000 distinct CDR3 sequences; around 25% of these occur just once. The ten largest clonotypes hold approximately 4% of the sample. The same sample was also used in a study of T cells of mothers and their children.

Material for sequencing was blood. The receptors stem from a boy younger than 18 in good health.

The gene calls are TRBV19 and TRBJ1-5; D remains unclear. This CDR3 region has 13 residues. Trimming cost V 6 bases and J 6 bases, with 12 bases left between them. Germline CDR1 LNHDA, CDR2 SQIVND (reference sequence). Here the CDR3 DNA reads TGTGCCAGTAGCCCAATGTCGTTTCAGCCCCAGCATTTT. It is translated as CASSPMSFQPQHF.

This sequence joins TRBV21-1 and TRBJ2-5; the table calls TRBD2, which could not be checked here. The end of the DNA aligns better with TRBJ2-1, so the J call may be wrong. TRBV21-1 is a recognized pseudogene. The CDR3 runs 15 residues. The CDR3 spells CASSKGVGLPNEQFF. CDR3 in DNA: TGTGCCAGCAGCAAAGGAGTGGGACTTCCCAATGAGCAGTTCTTC.

The chain joins TRBV7-9 to TRBJ2-7; perhaps TRBD2 as D (7 bases). Per the germline V gene, CDR1 is SEHNR and CDR2 is FQNEAQ (reference sequence). Trimming pared 3 bases from V and 3 bases from J, leaving 15 bases between. The CDR3 contains 15 residues. DNA for the CDR3: TGTGCCAGCAGCTTTCCCGGACTAGGGGGCTACGAGCAGTACTTC. Its translation: CASSFPGLGGYEQYF.

This clonotype was counted many times. This rearrangement joins TRBV12-3 or TRBV12-4 to TRBJ1-5, with D uncertain. The CDR3 contains 13 residues. Trimming pared 3 bases from V and 3 bases from J, leaving 6 bases between. The CDR3 bases are TGTGCCAGCAGTTTCCAGGCCAATCAGCCCCAGCATTTT. Its protein product is CASSFQANQPQHF.

This clonotype was recorded a few times. The rearrangement uses TRBV5-1 and TRBJ1-5; the D gene is possibly TRBD1 (5 bases). V dropped 5 bases and J dropped 0 bases, with 6 bases sitting between them. Germline loops: CDR1 SGHRS, CDR2 YFSETQ. The CDR3 loop spans 13 amino acids. CDR3 protein: CASRGDSNQPQHF. The DNA for the CDR3 is TGCGCCAGCAGGGGGGATAGCAATCAGCCCCAGCATTTT.

There are a few counts of this clonotype. The chain couples TRBV29-1 to TRBJ2-5; 8 bases map to TRBD1. J lost 5 bases, V lost 7 bases, and 9 bases had no gene match. Germline V CDR1 and CDR2: SQVTM, ANQGSEA. This CDR3 contains 13 residues. The CDR3 coding sequence is TGCAGCGCTGACAGGGGACGCGGGGAGACCCAGTACTTC. The encoded protein is CSADRGRGETQYF.

The chain is built from TRBV28 and TRBJ2-3; the D gene is possibly TRBD2 (5 bases). V was pared by 10 bases and J by 1 base, with 6 bases between. CDR1 is MDHEN and CDR2 is SYDVKM in the germline V gene. This CDR3 spans 11 amino acids. Here the CDR3 DNA reads TGTGCCACCGGGGGCACAGATACGCAGTATTTT. The encoded protein is CATGGTDTQYF.

This chain uses TRBV28 with TRBJ1-4, with 10 bases identical to TRBD1. Germline CDR1 reads MDHEN; CDR2 reads SYDVKM. V dropped 2 bases and J dropped 6; count of bases not matched to a gene: 6. CDR3 length: 16 amino acids. The CDR3, as DNA: TGTGCCAGCAGTTTACCCTTAGACAGGGGGCATGAAAAACTGTTTTTT. Amino acids: CASSLPLDRGHEKLFF. Filled out from reference TRBV28 and TRBJ1-4, the complete variable domain reads DVKVTQSSRYLVKRTGEKVFLECVQDMDHENMFWYRQDPGLGLRLIYFSYDVKMKEKGDIPEGYSVSREKKERFSLILESASTNQTSMYLCASSLPLDRGHEKLFFGSGTQLSVL.

The table lists this clonotype with a few counts. V is TRBV5-1 and J is TRBJ2-5; D possibly corresponds to TRBD2 (6 bases). With 2 bases removed from V and 4 bases from J, the gap between germline ends came to 12 bases. The CDR3 is 14 residues long. Germline lookup yields CDR1 SGHRS and CDR2 YFSETQ. In nucleotides, the CDR3 is TGCGCCAGCAGCTTTAGAGCACTAGCAGAGACCCAGTACTTC. Translation: CASSFRALAETQYF.

This chain connects TRBV29-1 to TRBJ2-1; D may be TRBD2 (5 bases). This CDR3 is built from 13 residues. Germline V gene sequence: CDR1 SQVTM, CDR2 ANQGSEA. V lost 3 bases to trimming and J lost 10 bases, with 16 bases between them. Here the CDR3 reads CSVDHFIAGEQFF. The CDR3 region has the DNA TGCAGCGTTGACCACTTTATCGCGGGCGAGCAGTTCTTC.

The chain joins TRBV2 to TRBJ1-2; possibly TRBD1 for D (5 bases). This CDR3 is 12 amino acids long. From germline, CDR1 is SNHLY and CDR2 FYNNEI. Trimming pared 8 bases from V and 5 bases from J, leaving 12 bases between. DNA of the CDR3: TGTGCCAGCGGAAGGGACCTATATGGCTACACCTTC. It translates to CASGRDLYGYTF.

This clonotype came up a few times. V usage is TRBV5-1 and J usage is TRBJ1-3; 7 nucleotides align to TRBD1. Per germline, CDR1 SGHRS and CDR2 YFSETQ. This CDR3 spans 15 amino acids. J lost 3 bases, V lost 5 bases, and 8 bases had no gene match. The CDR3 loop is CASREEGAHGNTIYF. The DNA for the CDR3 is TGCGCCAGCAGAGAAGAGGGGGCGCATGGAAACACCATATATTTT.

The V gene is TRBV27, the J gene TRBJ1-1, with D possibly TRBD1 on 5 matching bases. The CDR3 is 14 residues long. V lost 11 bases and J 3 bases, leaving 19 bases between the germline ends. Per germline, CDR1 MNHEY and CDR2 SMNVEV (reference sequence). CDR3 sequence reads: CAARVWIEDTEAFF. CDR3 nucleotides: TGTGCCGCCAGGGTGTGGATTGAGGACACTGAAGCTTTCTTT.

This clonotype turned up a few times. This chain links TRBV3-1 with TRBJ2-2; 13 bases are a match to TRBD2. This CDR3 comprises 16 residues. Germline lookup yields CDR1 LGHDT and CDR2 YNNKEL (reference sequence). After removal of 1 base from V and 6 bases from J, the junction contained 2 bases not matched to a gene. DNA of the CDR3: TGTGCCAGCAGCCAAGTAACTAGCGGGGGGGCCGGGGAGCTGTTTTTT. Translation gives CASSQVTSGGAGELFF.

The rearrangement links TRBV29-1 to TRBJ2-2; perhaps TRBD2 as D (6 bases). CDR3 length: 12 amino acids. CDR1 is SQVTM, CDR2 ANQGSEA, per germline. The ends were cut back, 6 bases at V and 9 bases at J, with 14 bases in the middle. The CDR3 loop is CSVGGITRELFF. CDR3 sequence (DNA): TGCAGCGTAGGCGGGATTACCCGGGAGCTGTTTTTT.

The CDR3 reads CASSLLHGGELFF. DNA for the CDR3: TGTGCCAGCAGTTTACTCCATGGCGGGGAGCTGTTTTTT. V usage is TRBV12-3 or TRBV12-4 and J usage is TRBJ2-2; D remains ambiguous. Trimming removed 2 bases from V and 7 bases from J, with 8 bases in between. The CDR3 spans 13 residues.

The chain couples TRBV4-1 to TRBJ2-1; a weak D match, TRBD1 (5 bases). CDR1 MGHRA and CDR2 YSYEKL come from the germline V gene. The ends were cut back, 1 base at V and 3 bases at J, with 7 bases in the middle. The CDR3 sequence is 14 residues long. The CDR3 loop reads CASSQARDYNEQFF. The CDR3, as DNA: TGCGCCAGCAGCCAAGCCAGGGACTACAATGAGCAGTTCTTC.

This clonotype was seen more than once but under ten times. The rearrangement uses TRBV20-1 and TRBJ1-4; 7 bases agree with TRBD1. Germline CDR1 and CDR2: DFQATT and SNEGSKA (reference sequence). Trimming cost V 3 bases and J 2 bases; bases outside gene matches: 3. The CDR3 is 14 residues long. CDR3 amino acids: CSARRDSTNEKLFF. For the CDR3, the DNA is TGCAGTGCTAGGAGGGACAGCACTAATGAAAAACTGTTTTTT.

In this sample, this clonotype turned up a few times. The rearrangement joins TRBV3-1 to TRBJ2-5, with TRBD1 identical over 11 bases. With V trimmed by 4 bases and J by 4 bases, 8 bases remained unmatched. Germline CDR1 and CDR2: LGHDT and YNNKEL (reference sequence). CDR3 length equals 16 residues. This CDR3 reads CASSLGTGGGRETQYF. DNA for the CDR3: TGTGCCAGCAGCCTAGGGACAGGGGGAGGAAGAGAGACCCAGTACTTC.

The sample holds many counts of this clonotype. The chain carries TRBV29-1 and TRBJ2-5; 9 bases line up with TRBD1. The CDR3 consists of 13 residues. V was pared by 6 bases and J by 2 bases, with 4 bases of the junction left unmatched. The germline CDR1 and CDR2 sequences are SQVTM and ANQGSEA. CDR3: CSVHDRGQETQYF. The CDR3 DNA sequence: TGCAGCGTGCACGACAGGGGGCAAGAGACCCAGTACTTC.

The chain employs TRBV7-2 and TRBJ1-2, with D possibly matching TRBD1 (5 bases). Germline V gene sequence: CDR1 SGHTA, CDR2 FQGNSA. V was pared by 5 bases and J by 8 bases, with 15 bases between. CDR3 length equals 13 residues. CDR3 region: CASSRATGGGYTF. CDR3 nucleotide sequence: TGTGCCAGCAGCAGGGCCACAGGAGGAGGCTACACCTTC.

This clonotype showed up just a few times. V is TRBV4-3 and J is TRBJ2-1, with TRBD2 identical over 12 bases. The CDR3 runs 16 residues. V trimming: 5 bases; J trimming: 3 bases; junction bases outside the gene matches: 5. From germline, CDR1 is LGHNA and CDR2 YSLEER. CDR3 nucleotide sequence: TGCGCCAGCAGCGAAAGACTAGCGGGAGACTACAATGAGCAGTTCTTC. Its protein is CASSERLAGDYNEQFF.

The rearrangement links TRBV28 to TRBJ2-2; a weak D match, TRBD1 (6 bases). This CDR3 spans 15 amino acids. Looked up from germline, CDR1 is MDHEN and CDR2 is SYDVKM. The V end was cut by 5 bases, the J end by 3 bases, with 13 bases between. DNA for the CDR3: TGTGCCAGCAGTACACACAGGGATCACACCGGGGAGCTGTTTTTT. Its protein is CASSTHRDHTGELFF.

J is TRBJ1-1 and V is TRBV5-5; D is ambiguous. Trimming left V 4 bases short and J 7 bases short, with 11 bases between. Germline CDR1 reads SGHKS; CDR2 reads YYEKEE (reference sequence). The CDR3 is 12 residues long. The CDR3 nucleotides are TGTGCCAGCAGCCGAACTGTTGGTGAAGCTTTCTTT. It codes for CASSRTVGEAFF.